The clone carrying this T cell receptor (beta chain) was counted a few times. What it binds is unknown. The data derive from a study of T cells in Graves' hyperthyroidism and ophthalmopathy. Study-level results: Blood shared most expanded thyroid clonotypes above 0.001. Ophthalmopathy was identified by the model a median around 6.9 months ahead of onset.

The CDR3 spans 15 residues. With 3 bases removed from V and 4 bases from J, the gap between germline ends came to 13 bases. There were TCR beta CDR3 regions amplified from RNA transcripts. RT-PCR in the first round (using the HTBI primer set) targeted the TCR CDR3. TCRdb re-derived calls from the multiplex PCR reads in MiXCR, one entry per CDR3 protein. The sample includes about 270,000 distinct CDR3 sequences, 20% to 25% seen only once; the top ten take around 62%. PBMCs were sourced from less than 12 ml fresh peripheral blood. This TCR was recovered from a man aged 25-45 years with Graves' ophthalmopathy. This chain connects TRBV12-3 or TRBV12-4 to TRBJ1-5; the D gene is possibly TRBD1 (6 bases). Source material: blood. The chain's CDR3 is CASSLRGGGNQPQHF. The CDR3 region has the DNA TGTGCCAGCAGTTTGAGAGGGGGAGGAAATCAGCCCCAGCATTTT.